One and the same sample provided the 9 T cell receptor beta chains below, sequenced in a study of cytomegalovirus exposure and HLA in healthy donors. Some clones are missing from TCRdb's copy, which holds only in-frame ones; the method was immunoSEQ multiplex PCR. The table has 150,000 or so clones, about 86% seen once; the top ten hold roughly 1.9%. The source material was PBMCs. Receptor source: a human donor in good health.

The chain recombines TRBV18 with TRBJ1-1; D gene ambiguous. V lost 4 bases, J lost 9 bases, and 12 bases lay in between. This CDR3 is 12 amino acids long. Germline-derived CDR1 and CDR2 are KGHSH and LQKENI. CDR3 protein: CASSHPGSKAFF. CDR3 in DNA: TGTGCCAGCTCACATCCCGGGAGCAAAGCTTTCTTT.

The rearrangement joins TRBV5-1 to TRBJ2-3, with D maybe TRBD1 (5 bases). The germline V and J ends were trimmed by 0 bases and 3 bases, with 14 bases remaining between them. There are 16 residues in the CDR3. In germline, CDR1 is SGHRS, CDR2 YFSETQ. CDR3 nucleotide sequence: TGCGCCAGCAGCTTGGAGGGCAGGGTCAGAACAGATACGCAGTATTTT. This sequence encodes CASSLEGRVRTDTQYF.

The chain has TRBV5-1 and TRBJ1-1, with 7 bases that match TRBD1. The CDR3 length is 12 residues. The germline CDR1 and CDR2 sequences are SGHRS and YFSETQ. V trimming: 5 bases; J trimming: 7 bases; junction bases outside the gene matches: 5. CDR3 DNA: TGCGCCAGCAGTTACCGGGACAGTGAAGCTTTCTTT. Protein sequence: CASSYRDSEAFF.

J is TRBJ2-3 and V is TRBV5-4; the match to TRBD2 covers 10 bases. Germline CDR1 is SGHNT and CDR2 is YYREEE (reference sequence). The CDR3 covers 16 residues. V shed 0 bases and J 4 bases; nucleotides not matched to a gene: 5. The CDR3 DNA follows: TGTGCCAGCAGCTTGGGCCTAGCGGGAGAAGCAGATACGCAGTATTTT. It encodes CASSLGLAGEADTQYF. Together with reference TRBV5-4 and TRBJ2-3, the CDR3 gives the full variable domain: ETGVTQSPTHLIKTRGQQVTLRCSSQSGHNTVSWYQQALGQGPQFIFQYYREEENGRGNFPPRFSGLQFPNYSSELNVNALELDDSALYLCASSLGLAGEADTQYFGPGTRLTVL.

The chain uses TRBV11-2 and TRBJ1-1; maybe TRBD1 (5 bases). CDR3 length: 15 residues. The V and J ends lost 5 bases and 0 bases respectively, with 13 bases between them. Germline V CDR1 and CDR2: SGHAT, FQNNGV. The CDR3 DNA sequence: TGTGCCAGCAGCGCCTCAGGGAATATGAACACTGAAGCTTTCTTT. Translating gives CASSASGNMNTEAFF.

The chain combines TRBV18 with TRBJ1-2; D might be TRBD1 (5 bases). Germline CDR1 and CDR2: KGHSH and LQKENI. The CDR3 extends over 14 amino acids. V gave up 1 base and J gave up 5 bases, with 11 bases separating them. The DNA of the CDR3 is TGTGCCAGCTCACCACTTCAGGGTTTGTATGGCTACACCTTC. The encoded protein is CASSPLQGLYGYTF. Full variable domain (missing parts from reference TRBV18 and TRBJ1-2): NAGVMQNPRHLVRRRGQEARLRCSPMKGHSHVYWYRQLPEEGLKFMVYLQKENIIDESGMPKERFSAEFPKEGPSILRIQQVVRGDSAAYFCASSPLQGLYGYTFGSGTRLTVV.

The chain uses TRBV6-6 and TRBJ2-2; D is ambiguous. V was shortened by 4 bases and J by 4 bases, with 10 bases between the two germline ends. Germline-derived CDR1 and CDR2 are MNHNY and SVGAGI (reference sequence). This CDR3 region has 14 residues. CDR3 amino acids: CASSSDLATGELFF. For the CDR3, the DNA is TGTGCCAGCAGTTCCGACTTGGCCACCGGGGAGCTGTTTTTT.

V is TRBV27 and J is TRBJ2-4; 13 nucleotides match TRBD2. Per germline, CDR1 MNHEY and CDR2 SMNVEV (reference sequence). This CDR3 has 17 amino acids. V lost 6 bases and J lost 0; bases outside the gene matches: 5. CDR3 bases: TGTGCCAGCAGCCGGACTAGCGGGGGACTAGCCAAAAACATTCAGTACTTC. Translating it yields CASSRTSGGLAKNIQYF.

The chain has TRBV7-8 and TRBJ2-7; 10 nucleotides line up with TRBD2. The CDR3 consists of 15 residues. The ends lost 4 bases at V and 1 base at J; junction bases unmatched: 4. Looked up from germline, CDR1 is SGHVS and CDR2 is FQNEAQ. CDR3 loop: CASSSPLAGSYEQYF. CDR3 nucleotide sequence: TGTGCCAGCAGCTCCCCACTAGCGGGGTCCTACGAGCAGTACTTC.